The clone carrying this TCR beta chain came up a few times. Using immunoSEQ multiplex PCR, the repertoire was profiled, and TCRdb retains in-frame clones only, with some absent. The sample has hundreds of thousands of clones; roughly 87% are singletons. The entry originates in a study of cytomegalovirus exposure and HLA in healthy donors. Study details: The same platform was used for the roughly 120 validation repertoires and the roughly 720 first-cohort repertoires, a later analysis reported.

A roughly 120-subject validation cohort, separate from the approximately 720-subject first cohort, supplied the donors. Germline V gene sequence: CDR1 LNHDA, CDR2 SQIVND (reference sequence). Trimming left V 3 bases short and J 9 bases short, with 15 bases between. This CDR3 spans 14 amino acids. The chain recombines TRBV19 with TRBJ2-1; no reliable D call. The receptor was isolated from a woman aged 25 to 39 in good health and CMV-seronegative. Specimen: PBMCs. CDR3 sequence: CASSIGLVLGEQFF. The DNA of the CDR3 is TGTGCCAGTAGTATTGGTCTAGTGTTGGGTGAGCAGTTCTTC.